The next 9 T cell receptor beta chains were all read from a single sample in a study of tissue T cells after allogeneic stem cell transplantation (dated by TCRdb to between 2022 and 2023). The method was the immunoSEQ multiplex PCR assay. Held by TCRdb, this immuneACCESS table contains in-frame sequences only and omits some clones. Under half of the omission traces to an unresolved V gene where checked; the cause of the rest is unknown. The sample data list 900 to 1,400 clones, and just over 45% of these were observed just once. Approximately 35% of the sample belongs to the ten largest clones. The time point tag for this specimen amounts to: mouse harvest day 14 after allogeneic transplant. Each mouse graft consisted of 10^7 T-cell-depleted bone marrow cells plus 10^6 splenic CD5+ T cells and was given by tail vein injection. The sample comprised liver tissue. The source of these receptors is a female BALB/c mouse given C57BL/6 T cells with graft-versus-host disease after an allogeneic hematopoietic cell transplant.

A word on this clone: Gene names denote mouse genes. The read finishes 1 residue shy of the CDR3 end, and the germline J gene is used to complete it. J is TRBJ2-7 and V is TRBV13-3, with 8 bases that match TRBD2. The CDR3 has 14 amino acids. Germline V CDR1 and CDR2: NNHDY, SYVADS. V dropped 1 base and J dropped 7; count of bases not matched to a gene: 7. The CDR3 region is CASSDRGGLYEQYF. Incomplete CDR3 DNA: TGTGCCAGCAGTGATAGGGGGGGGCTCTACGAACAGTAC.

A word on this clone: Gene names and germline refer to mouse. Coverage ceases 1 residue before the CDR3 finishes, and the germline J gene fills in the end. The rearrangement links TRBV12-1 to TRBJ2-5; weak D call: TRBD1 (5 bases). Trimming removed 0 bases at V and 2 bases at J, with 11 bases between. This CDR3 has 15 amino acids. In germline, CDR1 is SGHSN, CDR2 HYEKVE. The CDR3 bases that were read are TGTGCCAGCTCTCTCGAGGGGATTTTCCAAGACACCCAGTAC. Protein: CASSLEGIFQDTQY. The CDR3 in full is CASSLEGIFQDTQYF.

Comments on this clone: Here the gene names and germline are mouse. The read is 1 residue too short to cover the CDR3 end, so that end is filled in from the germline J gene. The V gene is TRBV26, the J gene TRBJ2-5, with 10 nucleotides matching TRBD2. Germline CDR1 reads KGHPV; CDR2 reads FQNQEV (reference sequence). CDR3 length: 14 amino acids. The V gene end was trimmed by 5 bases and the J gene end by 3 bases; junction bases not matched to a gene: 2. The sequenced CDR3 bases are TGTGCCAGCAGTATGGACTGGGGGCAAGACACCCAGTAC. Encoded protein: CASSMDWGQDTQY. The whole CDR3 region reads CASSMDWGQDTQYF.

Of note for this clone: Gene labels here are mouse ones. The CDR3 end falls 1 residue outside the read, so it is completed with the germline J gene. The V and J genes are TRBV29 and TRBJ2-5, with D maybe TRBD1 (6 bases). This CDR3 comprises 13 residues. The V and J ends lost 4 bases and 4 bases respectively, with 9 bases between them. Germline values: CDR1 MSHET, CDR2 SYDVDS. The DNA read from the CDR3 is TGTGCTAGCAGTTCCGGGACAAAAGACACCCAGTAC. Translated, it gives CASSSGTKDTQY. The complete CDR3 sequence is CASSSGTKDTQYF. Filled out from reference TRBV29 and TRBJ2-5, the complete variable domain reads DMKVTQMPRYLIKRMGENVLLECGQDMSHETMYWYRQDPGLGLQLIYISYDVDSNSEGDIPKGYRVSRKKREHFSLILDSAKTNQTSVYFCASSSGTKDTQYFGPGTRLLVL.

As concerns this clone: Mouse gene names apply. Sequencing ends 1 residue short of the CDR3 end; the germline J gene provides the rest. This chain joins TRBV23 and TRBJ1-6; the table names TRBD1, a call not compared with the DNA. TRBJ1-6 is an ORF, with its function uncertain. CDR1 KGHTA and CDR2 FQNQQP come from the germline V gene. The CDR3 is 13 residues long. Incomplete CDR3 DNA: TGCTCCAGCAGTCAATCGAGGGATTCGCCCCTCTAC. Amino acids: CSSSQSRDSPLY. The whole CDR3 protein reads CSSSQSRDSPLYF.

This clone turned up a few times. Germline and genes: mouse. Read data end 1 residue before the CDR3 end; the end is taken from the germline J gene. The genes are TRBV1 and TRBJ2-7; 7 positions agree with TRBD1. V dropped 3 bases and J dropped 0; count of bases not matched to a gene: 2. CDR3 length equals 14 residues. Looked up from germline, CDR1 is NSQYPW and CDR2 is LRSPGD (reference sequence). The CDR3 DNA, read in part, is TGCACCTGCAGTGCCAGGGGGAGCTCCTATGAACAGTAC. It encodes CTCSARGSSYEQY. The CDR3, in full, reads CTCSARGSSYEQYF.

There are a few counts of this clone. Gene names and germline refer to mouse. The CDR3 end lies 1 residue beyond the end of the read and is filled in from the germline J gene. The gene calls are TRBV13-3 and TRBJ2-5, with D possibly TRBD1 on 5 matching bases. The ends were cut back, 2 bases at V and 1 base at J, with 5 bases in the middle. Per germline, CDR1 NNHDY and CDR2 SYVADS. This CDR3 comprises 13 residues. This CDR3 reads CASSDRDQDTQYF. The DNA read from the CDR3 is TGTGCCAGCAGTGACAGGGACCAAGACACCCAGTAC. Together with reference TRBV13-3 and TRBJ2-5, the CDR3 gives the full variable domain: EAAVTQSPRSKVAVTGGKVTLSCHQTNNHDYMYWYRQDTGHGLRLIHYSYVADSTEKGDIPDGYKASRPSQENFSLILELASLSQTAVYFCASSDRDQDTQYFGPGTRLLVL.

As regards this clone: Gene names denote mouse genes. The observed sequence ends 1 residue before the CDR3 terminus, with the missing tail filled in from the germline J gene. The rearrangement joins TRBV3 to TRBJ1-4; D remains unclear. The germline V gene has CDR1 SNHLY and CDR2 FYNGKV (reference sequence). The CDR3 spans 13 residues. The V gene lost 5 bases and the J gene lost 5 bases, with 9 bases spanning the gap. The chain's CDR3 is CASSASPNERLFF. The CDR3 bases that were read are TGTGCCAGCAGCGCAAGCCCTAACGAAAGATTATTT.

On this clone: The gene names given are mouse names. The read halts 1 residue ahead of the CDR3 end, with the missing end drawn from the germline J gene. V gene TRBV13-1 combines with J gene TRBJ2-4, with TRBD2 matching over 7 bases. J lost 0 bases, V lost 0 bases, and 7 bases had no gene match. The length of the CDR3 is 17 residues. Germline V gene data show CDR1 as NSHNY and CDR2 as SYGAGN. The CDR3 loop reads CASSDAPWGTSQNTLYF. The part of the CDR3 DNA that was read is TGTGCCAGCAGTGATGCCCCCTGGGGGACTAGTCAAAACACCTTGTAC.